One and the same sample provided the 21 T cell receptor beta chains below, sequenced in a study of T-cell memory formation after mild COVID-19 (dated by TCRdb to 2020 to 2023). The library came from 5' RACE. Sequencing relied on an Illumina NovaSeq 6000. In TCRdb, the public reads were trimmed at Q25 with fastp and aligned with MiXCR, with productive beta chains retained. CDR3 protein duplicates are merged, each entry listing the most common genes and DNA. This sample lists more than 70,000 distinct CDR3 sequences; about 14% were detected once. 30% to 35% of the sample belongs to the ten largest clones. Sequenced sample: PBMCs or a T cell subset sorted from them (not recorded which). These receptor sequences come from an adult woman who had mild COVID-19 (a few samples of this study predate the infection). The sample titles of this study are shuffled in the database, so cell type and time point are left out; the donor was told from shared clones.

The chain employs TRBV7-9 and TRBJ2-1; perhaps D is TRBD1 or TRBD2 (6 bases each). CDR3 length equals 16 residues. V was clipped by 5 bases and J by 6 bases, with 20 bases between them. CDR1 SEHNR and CDR2 FQNEAQ come from the germline V gene (reference sequence). CDR3 coding DNA: TGTGCCAGCAGCCGAGGCGGGACACCGGCCCCCAATGAGCAGTTCTTC. Protein product: CASSRGGTPAPNEQFF.

The gene calls are TRBV5-6 and TRBJ1-1, with D hard to call. The CDR3 is 12 amino acids. In germline, CDR1 is SGHDT, CDR2 YYEEEE. Trimming pared 3 bases from V and 6 bases from J, leaving 9 bases between. CDR3 amino acids: CASSSGRPEAFF. The CDR3 nucleotides read TGTGCCAGCAGCTCCGGGAGACCTGAAGCTTTCTTT.

This clonotype was recorded a few times. V usage is TRBV10-3 and J usage is TRBJ1-1; D uncertain. Trimming cost V 3 bases and J 6 bases, with 11 bases left between them. Germline V gene lookup returns CDR1 ENHRY and CDR2 SYGVKD. The CDR3 totals 13 residues. The CDR3 sequence is CAISELSPPEAFF. CDR3 in DNA: TGTGCCATCAGTGAATTATCACCCCCTGAAGCTTTCTTT.

A few counts support this clonotype. CDR3 residues: CASSQPGTEAGYTF. The DNA of the CDR3 is TGCGCCAGCAGCCAACCAGGGACAGAGGCTGGCTACACCTTC. V is TRBV4-1 and J is TRBJ1-2, with 7 bases lining up with TRBD1. Germline loops: CDR1 MGHRA, CDR2 YSYEKL. The V and J ends lost 2 bases and 7 bases, in that order; junction bases with no gene match: 7. The CDR3 sequence is 14 residues long.

The chain links TRBV7-2 to TRBJ2-2; no clear D. The CDR3 contains 19 residues. Between the trimmed V and J ends, which lost 3 bases and 0 bases, there was a span of 20 bases. The germline gives CDR1 SGHTA, CDR2 FQGNSA. The CDR3 reads CASSLLHYSGPTNTGELFF. For the CDR3, the DNA is TGTGCCAGCAGCTTGTTACATTACTCGGGTCCGACGAACACCGGGGAGCTGTTTTTT. The whole variable domain, filled in from reference TRBV7-2 and TRBJ2-2, reads GAGVSQSPSNKVTEKGKDVELRCDPISGHTALYWYRQSLGQGLEFLIYFQGNSAPDKSGLPSDRFSAERTGGSVSTLTIQRTQQEDSAVYLCASSLLHYSGPTNTGELFFGEGSRLTVL.

This chain connects TRBV3-1 to TRBJ2-5; 13 bases fit TRBD2. The V and J ends lost 3 bases and 6 bases, in that order; junction bases with no gene match: 7. Germline loops: CDR1 LGHDT, CDR2 YNNKEL (reference sequence). The length of the CDR3 is 16 residues. CDR3 protein: CASSQPGLAGRKTQYF. CDR3 DNA sequence: TGTGCCAGCAGCCAGCCGGGACTAGCGGGGCGGAAGACCCAGTACTTC.

The chain employs TRBV20-1 and TRBJ1-2; no reliable D call. The CDR3 totals 12 residues. V lost 5 bases to trimming and J lost 4 bases, with 11 bases between them. Germline CDR1 is DFQATT and CDR2 is SNEGSKA (reference sequence). The CDR3 bases are TGCAGTGCTTCATGGGAACTCTATGGCTACACCTTC. Its translation: CSASWELYGYTF.

This clonotype has only a few counts. CDR3 amino acids: CASSLFGLAGPGGSYEQYF. In DNA form, the CDR3 reads TGTGCCAGCAGCTTATTTGGGCTAGCGGGACCGGGAGGGTCCTACGAGCAGTACTTC. The rearrangement joins TRBV11-2 to TRBJ2-7, with TRBD2 matching over 9 bases. The V segment lost 2 bases and the J segment 1 base; nucleotides outside the gene matches: 15. Germline CDR1 SGHAT, CDR2 FQNNGV. The CDR3 has 19 residues.

V and J are TRBV7-9 and TRBJ2-1; possible D gene TRBD1, 5 bases. In germline, CDR1 is SEHNR, CDR2 FQNEAQ (reference sequence). This CDR3 has 12 amino acids. V lost 4 bases to trimming and J lost 10 bases, with 11 bases between them. The CDR3 loop is CASSSDIREQFF. The CDR3 nucleotides are TGTGCCAGCAGCTCGGACATCCGGGAGCAGTTCTTC.

This clonotype was detected only a few times. The chain couples TRBV2 to TRBJ1-5; the D is unclear. Germline-derived CDR1 and CDR2 are SNHLY and FYNNEI. The V end was cut by 4 bases, the J end by 0 bases, with 10 bases between. This CDR3 comprises 15 residues. The CDR3 loop reads CASSGGRYSNQPQHF. Here the CDR3 DNA reads TGTGCCAGCAGTGGAGGCAGATATAGCAATCAGCCCCAGCATTTT. The entire variable domain, with the rest obtained from reference TRBV2 and TRBJ1-5, is as follows: EPEVTQTPSHQVTQMGQEVILRCVPISNHLYFYWYRQILGQKVEFLVSFYNNEISEKSEIFDDQFSVERPDGSNFTLKIRSTKLEDSAMYFCASSGGRYSNQPQHFGDGTRLSIL.

This clonotype has a handful of counts. The genes are TRBV9 and TRBJ1-1, with TRBD1 as a possible D gene (6 bases). Germline values: CDR1 SGDLS, CDR2 YYNGEE. This CDR3 is 14 amino acids long. Trimming pared 4 bases from V and 2 bases from J, leaving 12 bases between. The CDR3 loop reads CASSPGGANTEAFF. CDR3 in DNA: TGTGCCAGCAGCCCCGGGGGCGCAAACACTGAAGCTTTCTTT.

The V call is TRBV4-1, the J call TRBJ2-7; 10 nucleotides agree with TRBD2. Unmatched junction bases numbered 6, after V lost 4 bases and J lost 3 bases. CDR1 and CDR2 (germline): MGHRA, YSYEKL. The CDR3 consists of 15 residues. The CDR3 DNA is TGCGCCAGCAGCCTTTTAGCGGGGGGAAGCTACGAGCAGTACTTC. As protein: CASSLLAGGSYEQYF.

This clonotype was counted at least ten times. The chain couples TRBV9 to TRBJ2-1; a possible D gene is TRBD1 (6 bases). Trimming cost V 5 bases and J 1 base, with 13 bases left between them. Germline V CDR1 and CDR2: SGDLS, YYNGEE. There are 15 residues in the CDR3. The CDR3 nucleotides are TGTGCCAGCAGTGAGGGGGTGGGGTCCTACAATGAGCAGTTCTTC. The encoded protein is CASSEGVGSYNEQFF.

Only a few counts were recorded for this clonotype. The chain employs TRBV7-9 and TRBJ2-2; perhaps TRBD1 as D (6 bases). V lost 5 bases to trimming and J lost 8 bases, with 15 bases between them. Germline CDR1 and CDR2: SEHNR and FQNEAQ (reference sequence). This CDR3 has 14 residues. CDR3 residues: CASSPTGIAGELFF. For the CDR3, the DNA is TGTGCCAGCAGCCCCACAGGGATCGCTGGGGAGCTGTTTTTT.

This clonotype was observed a few times. The chain carries TRBV6-5 and TRBJ2-7, with D unclear. CDR3 size: 13 residues. Germline lookup yields CDR1 MNHEY and CDR2 SVGAGI. Between the trimmed V and J ends, which lost 8 bases and 2 bases, there was a span of 13 bases. The CDR3 loop is CASAPPDTYEQYF. CDR3 coding DNA: TGTGCCAGCGCCCCCCCCGACACCTACGAGCAGTACTTC.

This clonotype was seen a few times. V is TRBV12-3 or TRBV12-4 and J is TRBJ2-7; either TRBD1 or TRBD2 may supply D (5 bases each). The CDR3 sequence is 12 residues long. Trimming left V 6 bases short and J 7 bases short, with 13 bases between. CDR3 bases: TGTGCCAGCAGCTGGGTCGGGGCGGAGCAGTACTTC. Amino acid sequence: CASSWVGAEQYF.

This clonotype was counted only a few times. The chain combines TRBV5-1 with TRBJ2-7; 12 bases agree with TRBD1. The V gene end was trimmed by 2 bases and the J gene end by 7 bases; junction bases not matched to a gene: 4. CDR1 is SGHRS, CDR2 YFSETQ, per germline. The length of the CDR3 is 14 residues. The CDR3 nucleotides are TGCGCCAGCAGCTTAGGGACAGGGGGCGCGGAGCAGTACTTC. This translates into CASSLGTGGAEQYF.

This clonotype was detected only a few times. The CDR3 loop is CATAASGGSYNEQFF. In DNA form, the CDR3 reads TGTGCCACCGCAGCTAGCGGAGGCTCCTACAATGAGCAGTTCTTC. J is TRBJ2-1 and V is TRBV19, with 7 nucleotides matching TRBD2. Looked up from germline, CDR1 is LNHDA and CDR2 is SQIVND (reference sequence). Trimming at V came to 10 bases and at J to 0 bases, leaving 9 bases not matched to a gene. The CDR3 has 15 residues.

This clonotype was seen many times. V usage is TRBV7-2 and J usage is TRBJ2-1; 12 nucleotides match TRBD2. Trimming removed 5 bases from V and 5 bases from J; junction bases left unmatched: 4. Germline CDR1 reads SGHTA; CDR2 reads FQGNSA. The CDR3 consists of 15 residues. The CDR3 coding sequence is TGTGCCAGCAGCCCGGGACTAGCGGGTGACAATGAGCAGTTCTTC. It encodes CASSPGLAGDNEQFF. The whole variable domain, filled in from reference TRBV7-2 and TRBJ2-1, reads GAGVSQSPSNKVTEKGKDVELRCDPISGHTALYWYRQSLGQGLEFLIYFQGNSAPDKSGLPSDRFSAERTGGSVSTLTIQRTQQEDSAVYLCASSPGLAGDNEQFFGPGTRLTVL.

The chain is built from TRBV12-3 or TRBV12-4 and TRBJ1-1, with a tentative D call TRBD1 (5 bases). This CDR3 spans 14 amino acids. V was cut by 5 bases and J by 5 bases, with 15 bases left in between. DNA for the CDR3: TGTGCCAGCAGTCTACATCCCTGGGGGACTGAAGCTTTCTTT. As protein: CASSLHPWGTEAFF.

In the case of this clonotype: An end of the junction differs from the germline gene, which may be a read error. The chain carries TRBV7-7 and TRBJ2-3, with TRBD2 matching over 13 bases. Germline loops: CDR1 SSHAT, CDR2 FNYEAQ (reference sequence). This CDR3 is 15 amino acids long. The CDR3 nucleotides are TGTGCTAGCAGCCCGGGACTAGCGGGGCCAGATACGCAGTATTTT. The encoded protein is CASSPGLAGPDTQYF.